The 11 T cell receptor beta chains below were found in one sample sequenced in a study of blood T cell repertoires in COVID-19 (dated by TCRdb to between 2020 and 2021). Library preparation employed the immunoSEQ multiplex PCR assay. Here the immuneACCESS table is served through TCRdb, limited to in-frame sequences with V and J called. Missing clones are a known gap in these copies; in checked studies unresolved V genes cover under half, and the rest lacks a known reason. The sample table shows 350,000 to 450,000 clones, and around nine tenths are seen once. About 3% of the sample belongs to the ten largest clones. The sequenced sample was peripheral blood. The source is a human donor in a cohort sampled during active COVID-19.

The gene calls are TRBV27 and TRBJ1-1, with TRBD1 identical over 7 bases. V lost 6 bases to trimming and J lost 4 bases; unmatched junction nucleotides: 5. Germline V lookup: CDR1 MNHEY, CDR2 SMNVEV (reference sequence). The CDR3 runs to 13 residues. In DNA form, the CDR3 reads TGTGCCAGCAGATTCAGACAGGGCACTGAAGCTTTCTTT. Translated, it gives CASRFRQGTEAFF.

The genes are TRBV6-5 and TRBJ2-3; D is unresolved. Per the germline V gene, CDR1 is MNHEY and CDR2 is SVGAGI. The CDR3 has 14 amino acids. V lost 3 bases and J lost 0, with 7 bases in between. For the CDR3, the DNA is TGTGCCAGCAGTTATGCCAGGAGCACAGATACGCAGTATTTT. This gives the protein CASSYARSTDTQYF.

This clone was recorded only once. The chain combines TRBV14 with TRBJ2-7; D possibly corresponds to TRBD2 (6 bases). The CDR3 consists of 14 residues. Germline V gene data show CDR1 as SGHDN and CDR2 as FVKESK. Trimming shortened V by 5 bases and J by 6 bases, and 17 bases separated the two germline ends. CDR3 loop: CASSWRDGWSEQYF. The DNA for the CDR3 is TGTGCCAGCAGCTGGAGGGACGGATGGAGCGAGCAGTACTTC. Variable domain in full (rest from reference TRBV14 and TRBJ2-7): EAGVTQFPSHSVIEKGQTVTLRCDPISGHDNLYWYRRVMGKEIKFLLHFVKESKQDESGMPNNRFLAERTGGTYSTLKVQPAELEDSGVYFCASSWRDGWSEQYFGPGTRLTVT.

This clone was observed many times. The genes are TRBV24-1 and TRBJ2-1; 10 bases are a match to TRBD1. CDR3 length: 14 amino acids. Trimming took 5 bases from V and 7 from J; bases not matched to a gene: 4. Per germline, CDR1 KGHDR and CDR2 SFDVKD. CDR3 sequence: CATSGWTGGNEQFF. DNA of the CDR3: TGTGCCACCAGTGGCTGGACAGGGGGGAATGAGCAGTTCTTC.

This rearrangement joins TRBV4-2 to TRBJ2-7; D might be TRBD2 (6 bases). CDR1 and CDR2 (germline): LGHNA, YNFKEQ. Trimming shortened V by 1 base and J by 5 bases, and 15 bases separated the two germline ends. The length of the CDR3 is 15 residues. CDR3 loop: CASSQVPGTPDEQYF. DNA for the CDR3: TGTGCCAGCAGCCAAGTACCTGGGACTCCCGACGAGCAGTACTTC.

The rearrangement joins TRBV4-2 to TRBJ2-1; 8 bases agree with TRBD2. J was trimmed by 6 bases and V by 1 base; bases with no gene match: 20. The germline V gene encodes CDR1 LGHNA and CDR2 YNFKEQ. The CDR3 has 20 residues. CDR3: CASSQARGGASGPRLNEQFF. The CDR3 nucleotides read TGTGCCAGCAGCCAAGCCCGTGGGGGTGCTAGCGGGCCCCGACTCAATGAGCAGTTCTTC.

This clone is a singleton in its sample. The V and J genes are TRBV11-2 and TRBJ2-1; TRBD2 is a possible D gene (5 bases). The CDR3 contains 14 residues. Germline CDR1 reads SGHAT; CDR2 reads FQNNGV. Trimming stripped 1 base from V and 6 bases from J, with 10 bases between. DNA of the CDR3: TGTGCCAGCAGCTTAGGGCTAGCTACCAATGAGCAGTTCTTC. It is translated as CASSLGLATNEQFF.

The chain is built from TRBV29-1 and TRBJ2-1; D is perhaps TRBD2 (5 bases). The CDR3 has 12 amino acids. The germline V gene encodes CDR1 SQVTM and CDR2 ANQGSEA. The ends were cut back, 1 base at V and 9 bases at J, with 10 bases in the middle. The CDR3 nucleotides read TGCAGCGTTGAAGGCAGTGAGGGTGAGCAGTTCTTC. Amino acid sequence: CSVEGSEGEQFF.

The chain recombines TRBV15 with TRBJ2-3; 7 bases are a match to TRBD2. The CDR3 extends over 13 amino acids. The V segment lost 0 bases and the J segment 10 bases; nucleotides outside the gene matches: 4. The V gene's germline CDR1 is LNHNV and CDR2 YYDKDF (reference sequence). CDR3 sequence reads: CATSRDPREAQYF. CDR3 nucleotide sequence: TGTGCCACCAGCAGAGACCCCCGGGAGGCGCAGTATTTT.

This rearrangement joins TRBV24-1 to TRBJ1-2; 7 bases are a match to TRBD1. The CDR3 runs to 15 residues. Germline CDR1 and CDR2: KGHDR and SFDVKD. J was trimmed by 0 bases and V by 6 bases; bases with no gene match: 6. CDR3 bases: TGTGCCACCAGTAGCCCGGGGACAGCTAACTATGGCTACACCTTC. Protein: CATSSPGTANYGYTF.

The genes are TRBV6-1 and TRBJ2-7; perhaps TRBD2 as D (7 bases). The CDR3 spans 15 residues. Germline CDR1 reads MNHNS; CDR2 reads SASEGT. Trimming pared 2 bases from V and 6 bases from J, leaving 17 bases between. This CDR3 is CASSELWRGQSEQYF. The CDR3 nucleotides are TGTGCCAGCAGTGAACTGTGGCGGGGGCAGAGCGAGCAGTACTTC.